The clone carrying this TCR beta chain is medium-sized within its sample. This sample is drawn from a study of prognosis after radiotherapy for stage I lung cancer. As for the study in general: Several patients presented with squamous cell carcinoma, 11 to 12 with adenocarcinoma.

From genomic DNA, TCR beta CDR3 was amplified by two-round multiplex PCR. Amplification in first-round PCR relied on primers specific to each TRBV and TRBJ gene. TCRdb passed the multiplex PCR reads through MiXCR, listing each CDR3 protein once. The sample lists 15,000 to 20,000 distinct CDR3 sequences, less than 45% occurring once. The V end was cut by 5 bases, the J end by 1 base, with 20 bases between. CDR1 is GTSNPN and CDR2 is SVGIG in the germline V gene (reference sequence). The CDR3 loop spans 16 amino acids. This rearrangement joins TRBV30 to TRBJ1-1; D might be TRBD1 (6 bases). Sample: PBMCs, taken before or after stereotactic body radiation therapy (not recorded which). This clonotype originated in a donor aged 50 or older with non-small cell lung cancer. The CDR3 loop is CAWGATGRGSNTEAFF. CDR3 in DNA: TGTGCCTGGGGGGCGACAGGCCGGGGATCGAACACTGAAGCTTTCTTT.